The 18 T cell receptor delta chains presented below share a single source sample, sequenced in a study of γδ T cells in repeated Plasmodium falciparum infection. TCRdb reprocessed the multiplex PCR reads through CATT. Of around 52,000 delta-chain clones listed, approximately 1.5% were seen once; the top ten hold over 14%. Vgamma9/Vdelta2+ and Vdelta2-negative gammadelta T cells were flow-sorted from PBMC for bulk sequencing. The sample comprised gamma-delta T cells from blood. The receptor set was obtained from a pool of human donors (malaria-infected and uninfected, not separated).

This clone was picked up many times. TCRdb pairs this DNA with a much larger clone's protein that differs at residue 16, likely a read error; the protein shown was translated from the DNA. The chain recombines TRDV1 with TRDJ1; TRDD3 is a possible D gene (6 bases). The J gene comes from matching the DNA to germline here; TCRdb lacks it. Trimming removed 5 bases at V and 3 bases at J, with 34 bases between. Germline CDR1 TSWWSYY, CDR2 QGS. This CDR3 has 21 amino acids. The CDR3, as DNA: TGTGCTCTTGGGCCACCCTGGGGACGATGGGGGGGCGCGGGGGAAGCCGATAAACTCATCTTT. Its protein product is CALGPPWGRWGGAGEADKLIF.

This clone was seen many times. The chain recombines TRDV1 with TRDJ1; TRDD2 or TRDD3 may be the D gene (5 bases each). V gave up 0 bases and J gave up 3 bases, with 11 bases separating them. This CDR3 contains 15 residues. CDR1 is TSWWSYY, CDR2 QGS, per germline. The CDR3 DNA follows: TGTGCTCTTGGGGAACTTGGGGCCTTCGCCGATAAACTCATCTTT. Its protein is CALGELGAFADKLIF.

This clone is judged medium-sized. Other DNA sequences in the sample encode the same CDR3. The chain links TRDV2 to TRDJ1, with a tentative D call TRDD3 (5 bases). V lost 0 bases and J lost 0, with 16 bases in between. Germline lookup yields CDR1 GEAIGNYY and CDR2 EKD. The CDR3 has 17 residues. This CDR3 reads CACDTVSGIRNTDKLIF. The CDR3 DNA is TGTGCCTGTGACACCGTCTCCGGTATACGAAACACCGATAAACTCATCTTT.

This clone was detected only a few times. A far bigger clonotype differs at one base, so this is likely a read error. The sample contains more than one DNA sequence encoding this CDR3. The V gene was identified as TRDV1, while no J gene was called; the table names TRDD3, a call not compared with the DNA. CDR3 size: 24 residues. The germline V gene encodes CDR1 TSWWSYY and CDR2 QGS. The CDR3 nucleotides read TGTGCTCTTGGGGAACGACCTACCTCGCTAACTGGGGGGTACGCTGCCGGGTACACCGATAAACTCATTTTT. Amino acids: CALGERPTSLTGGYAAGYTDKLIF.

To note about this clone: TCRdb's protein, taken from a much larger clone, differs from this DNA's translation at residue 14, likely owing to a read error; the protein displayed comes from the DNA. This rearrangement joins TRDV1 to TRDJ2; 11 bases fit TRDD3. This CDR3 region has 18 residues. The V gene's germline CDR1 is TSWWSYY and CDR2 QGS. The CDR3 is CSLGDVIGGYDLTEQLFF. CDR3 coding DNA: TGTTCTCTTGGGGATGTCATTGGGGGATACGACTTGACAGAACAACTCTTCTTT.

This clone has just a few counts. A far larger clone differs by one base, so this is likely a read error. The same CDR3 can be traced to other DNA sequences in this sample. The V gene is TRDV1, the J gene TRDJ1; D may correspond to TRDD2 or TRDD3 (8 bases each). The CDR3 runs to 20 residues. Germline assignment: CDR1 TSWWSYY and CDR2 QGS. CDR3 protein: CALGEPLFLHLGIPSDKLIF. CDR3 bases: TGTGCACTTGGGGAACCACTCTTCCTACATTTGGGGATACCTTCCGATAAACTCATCTTT.

The table lists this clone with a few counts. V usage is TRDV1 and J usage is TRDJ1; 10 positions agree with TRDD3. The J gene, absent from TCRdb, was called here by matching the DNA to germline. The CDR3 is 20 residues long. Germline-derived CDR1 and CDR2 are TSWWSYY and QGS. V trimming: 2 bases; J trimming: 2 bases; junction bases outside the gene matches: 17. In DNA, the CDR3 is TGTGCTCTTGGGGAAGAAAATCCTTGGTACTGGGGGATTCTAACCGATAAACTCATCTTT. As protein: CALGEENPWYWGILTDKLIF.

This clone was found many times. TCRdb attributes to this sequence the protein of a much larger clone, which differs from the DNA translation at residue 9; a read error is likely, and the protein displayed is translated from the DNA. V is TRDV1 and J is TRDJ1, with D possibly TRDD3 on 5 matching bases. V dropped 3 bases and J dropped 4 bases, with 21 bases sitting between them. The CDR3 extends over 17 amino acids. From germline, CDR1 is TSWWSYY and CDR2 QGS. CDR3 DNA sequence: TGTGCTCTTGGGGATTCTACGGGGGTACGATACAGCGATAAACTCATCTTT. Protein product: CALGDSTGVRYSDKLIF.

This clone was counted a few times. The TCRdb protein, from a much larger clone, departs from this DNA's translation at residue 21, likely by read error; the protein shown derives from the DNA. This chain uses TRDV1 with TRDJ1; the D gene could be TRDD2 or TRDD3 (9 bases each). Germline CDR1 and CDR2: TSWWSYY and QGS. The CDR3 runs 26 residues. V lost 2 bases, J lost 4 bases, and 47 bases lay in between. CDR3 nucleotides: TGTGCTCTTGGGGAAGCGGGGCCTTCCTACGGGAGGAGTACTGGGGGACCCCGTTGGGTCATCGATAAACTCATCTTT. Its protein is CALGEAGPSYGRSTGGPRWVIDKLIF.

In its sample, this clone was seen a few times. The protein given by TCRdb reflects a much larger clone and differs at residue 5 from this DNA's translation, likely from a read error; the protein shown is the DNA's translation. This sequence joins TRDV1 and TRDJ1; possibly TRDD3 for D (6 bases). TCRdb is silent on the J gene; assignment here came from matching the DNA to germline. Germline V CDR1 and CDR2: TSWWSYY, QGS. Trimming left V 7 bases short and J 8 bases short, with 35 bases between. The CDR3 is 19 residues long. CDR3 sequence (DNA): TGTGCTCTTGTGGGGCTGCCGAGGCTGGGGTTACTAAACTACCTGAAACTCATCTTT. Protein product: CALVGLPRLGLLNYLKLIF.

This clone came up a few times. This DNA's translation differs at residue 15 from TCRdb's protein, which comes from a much larger clone; a read error is likely, and the protein shown is translated from the DNA. This chain joins TRDV1 and TRDJ1; 10 positions match TRDD3. As TCRdb names no J gene, one was assigned here on the basis of a DNA match to germline. Germline assignment: CDR1 TSWWSYY and CDR2 QGS. The CDR3 is 19 amino acids. The trim removed 1 base at V and 7 bases at J, leaving 18 bases unmatched. CDR3 coding DNA: TGTGCTCTTGGGGAACCTACTTCCTTCCAACTGGGGGATTTCGGTAAACTCATCTTT. This codes for CALGEPTSFQLGDFGKLIF.

This clone was counted only a few times. A read error may be the cause here, since a much bigger clone is one base away. This chain connects TRDV1 to TRDJ1; 12 bases agree with TRDD3. Here the J gene came from matching the DNA to germline, since TCRdb omits it. Germline lookup yields CDR1 TSWWSYY and CDR2 QGS. The junction had 26 bases not matched to a gene; V was cut back by 0 bases and J by 3 bases. The CDR3 has 24 amino acids. The CDR3 DNA sequence: TGTGCTCTTGGGGAACTAGTTATGGTCGTGGGCGTACTGGGGGATACCACTTACGCCGATAAACTCATCTTT. It codes for CALGELVMVVGVLGDTTYADKLIF.

About this clone: The protein held in TCRdb is that of a much larger clone and does not match this DNA's translation at residues 3 and 4, likely because of a read error; the protein shown is translated from the DNA. As DNA, the CDR3 is TGTGCTTTTAGGGAAGCTCATCCCCCTCTTAATACCGATAAACTCATCTTT. It encodes CAFREAHPPLNTDKLIF. The chain has TRDV1 and TRDJ1; D gene ambiguous. From germline, CDR1 is TSWWSYY and CDR2 QGS. The CDR3 loop spans 17 amino acids. V lost 11 bases to trimming and J lost 2 bases, with 27 bases between them.

This clone was counted ten times or more. A far larger clone is a single base away, which makes a read error likely. Other DNA sequences in this sample translate to the same CDR3. The V gene is TRDV1, the J gene TRDJ1; D gene uncertain. Trimming took 3 bases from V and 11 from J, leaving 19 bases between them. Per the germline V gene, CDR1 is TSWWSYY and CDR2 is QGS. The CDR3 has 14 residues. In DNA, the CDR3 is TGTGCTCTTGGGGACCCTAGTGGCGGAATTAGGCTCATCTTT. Protein sequence: CALGDPSGGIRLIF.

This clone was detected many times. Other DNA sequences in this sample translate to the same CDR3. The CDR3 reads CAFADLSSPRWGIRTIYGSTYKLIF. The CDR3 DNA follows: TGTGCCTTTGCCGACCTTTCGTCCCCCCGATGGGGGATACGGACGATCTACGGATCTACCTATAAACTCATCTTT. V is TRDV3 and J is TRDJ1, with TRDD3 matching over 11 bases. Germline V gene data show CDR1 as TVYSNPD and CDR2 as GDNSRS (reference sequence). The CDR3 contains 25 residues. The junction had 41 bases not matched to a gene; V was cut back by 2 bases and J by 6 bases. Using reference TRDV3 and TRDJ1 for the parts outside the CDR3, the full variable domain is CDKVTQSSPDQTVASGSEVVLLCTYDTVYSNPDLFWYRIRPDYSFQFVFYGDNSRSEGADFTQGRFSVKHILTQKAFHLVISPVRTEDSATYYCAFADLSSPRWGIRTIYGSTYKLIFGKGTRVTVEP.

This clone has just a few counts. The translation of this DNA and the TCRdb protein of a much larger clone differ at residue 21, probably owing to a read error; the protein shown here is translated from the DNA. Different DNA sequences within this sample yield the same CDR3. The chain recombines TRDV3 with TRDJ1; a weak D match, TRDD3 (6 bases). CDR1 TVYSNPD and CDR2 GDNSRS come from the germline V gene (reference sequence). The CDR3 length is 29 residues. Trimming pared 1 base from V and 0 bases from J, leaving 57 bases between. This CDR3 reads CAFKVPCLLTKLGDTPIYMSHSDTDKLIF. The CDR3 DNA sequence: TGTGCCTTTAAAGTCCCCTGCCTCTTAACCAAACTGGGAGATACCCCGATCTACATGTCGCACAGCGACACCGATAAACTCATCTTT.

To note about this clone: TCRdb shows a much larger clone's protein in place of this DNA's translation, and the two differ at residue 15, likely through a read error; the protein shown is translated from the DNA. V gene TRDV1 combines with J gene TRDJ4; 10 nucleotides match TRDD3. Germline assignment: CDR1 TSWWSYY and CDR2 QGS. This CDR3 is 22 amino acids long. The J segment lost 0 bases and the V segment lost 3 bases, leaving 25 bases of the junction unmatched. The DNA for the CDR3 is TGTGCTCTTGGGGAGCTTCCCCCTCTAAAGAGTACTGGGGGATGCAGAGCCAGACCCCTGATCTTT. Residues: CALGELPPLKSTGGCRARPLIF.

Concerning this clone: This DNA's translation and the protein TCRdb lists, from a much larger clone, do not match at residue 16, likely due to a read error; the protein shown is translated from the DNA. This chain uses TRDV1 with TRDJ3; D perhaps matches TRDD2 (5 bases). No J gene is reported in TCRdb; it was inferred here by comparing the DNA with germline. Germline loops: CDR1 TSWWSYY, CDR2 QGS. The CDR3 runs 24 residues. Trimming left V 0 bases short and J 4 bases short, with 31 bases between. In DNA form, the CDR3 reads TGTGCTCTTGGGGAACTAGGTTCCTCCAGATTACTGCAACCTTTCCGATGGGACACCCGACAGATGTTTTTC. Translating gives CALGELGSSRLLQPFRWDTRQMFF.